These 21 T cell receptor beta chains came from one sample sequenced in a study of OX40 agonist ivuxolimab in advanced cancers. Sequencing used immunoSEQ multiplex PCR; TCRdb keeps in-frame clones, though not all of them. The sample lists over 150,000 clones; 94% were seen once. The input for sequencing was CD4+ or CD8+ T cells sorted from blood, taken in a trial of the OX40 agonist ivuxolimab. These receptors originate from an adult with an advanced solid tumor such as melanoma, head and neck, liver or kidney cancer.

The chain carries TRBV28 and TRBJ2-1, with 14 bases lining up with TRBD2. The ends lost 3 bases at V and 8 bases at J; junction bases unmatched: 9. The V gene's germline CDR1 is MDHEN and CDR2 SYDVKM. This CDR3 has 17 amino acids. This CDR3 is CASSLDYGTSGSDEQFF. The DNA of the CDR3 is TGTGCCAGCAGTTTGGACTACGGGACTAGCGGGAGTGATGAGCAGTTCTTC.

The genes are TRBV13 and TRBJ1-2; 7 nucleotides line up with TRBD1. The CDR3 covers 13 residues. The germline V gene encodes CDR1 PRHDT and CDR2 FYEKMQ (reference sequence). The V gene end was trimmed by 5 bases and the J gene end by 5 bases; junction bases not matched to a gene: 5. CDR3 nucleotide sequence: TGTGCCAGCAGCACCCGGACAGGTTATGGCTACACCTTC. Amino acid sequence: CASSTRTGYGYTF.

The chain couples TRBV9 to TRBJ2-7, with D perhaps TRBD1 (6 bases). Looked up from germline, CDR1 is SGDLS and CDR2 is YYNGEE. The CDR3 runs to 14 residues. Trimming shortened V by 0 bases and J by 6 bases, and 13 bases separated the two germline ends. The CDR3 nucleotides read TGTGCCAGCAGCGTAGCCCCTAACAGGGCCGAGCAGTACTTC. It translates to CASSVAPNRAEQYF.

The chain is built from TRBV10-3 and TRBJ2-5, with TRBD2 matching over 10 bases. The CDR3 runs to 14 residues. V lost 7 bases and J lost 7; bases outside the gene matches: 9. CDR1 and CDR2 (germline): ENHRY, SYGVKD. This CDR3 is CAITEGTSAGTQYF. Here the CDR3 DNA reads TGTGCCATCACCGAGGGGACTAGCGCGGGGACCCAGTACTTC.

The DNA for the CDR3 is TGTGCCAGCTTCCATCCAAGGGAGCCTGTAGAGCAGTACTTC. Translated, it gives CASFHPREPVEQYF. The chain joins TRBV28 to TRBJ2-7; D might be TRBD2 (5 bases). Trimming took 8 bases from V and 7 from J, leaving 21 bases between them. The CDR3 extends over 14 amino acids. CDR1 is MDHEN, CDR2 SYDVKM, per germline.

J is TRBJ2-2 and V is TRBV29-1, with 10 nucleotides matching TRBD1. CDR3 length: 13 residues. Trimming took 6 bases from V and 6 from J; bases not matched to a gene: 4. Germline assignment: CDR1 SQVTM and CDR2 ANQGSEA. CDR3 loop: CSVGTGVAGELFF. The CDR3 coding sequence is TGCAGCGTCGGGACAGGGGTAGCCGGGGAGCTGTTTTTT.

This chain uses TRBV7-6 with TRBJ2-1, with unresolved D. In germline, CDR1 is SGHVS, CDR2 FNYEAQ. CDR3 length: 15 amino acids. V was clipped by 4 bases and J by 0 bases, with 10 bases between them. The CDR3 DNA reads as TGTGCCAGCAGCTCTGGCCATGGCTCCTACAATGAGCAGTTCTTC. Amino acid sequence: CASSSGHGSYNEQFF.

The chain has TRBV18 and TRBJ1-2, with D possibly matching TRBD1 (5 bases). Per the germline V gene, CDR1 is KGHSH and CDR2 is LQKENI. V was pared by 3 bases and J by 2 bases, with 7 bases between. This CDR3 spans 13 amino acids. CDR3 DNA: TGTGCCAGCTCACCGAACAGGAACTATGGCTACACCTTC. Translating gives CASSPNRNYGYTF.

CDR3 coding DNA: TGTGCCAGTAGTATTGGGACTAGCGGGGGTTTTGCCTACGAGCAGTACTTC. This encodes CASSIGTSGGFAYEQYF. The rearrangement uses TRBV19 and TRBJ2-7; TRBD2 agrees at 14 bases. V lost 3 bases, J lost 2 bases, and 6 bases stayed unmatched. The germline V gene encodes CDR1 LNHDA and CDR2 SQIVND (reference sequence). The CDR3 contains 17 residues.

The gene calls are TRBV25-1 and TRBJ2-7; possibly TRBD2 for D (5 bases). The CDR3 consists of 14 residues. CDR1 is MGHDK, CDR2 SYGVNS, per germline. V lost 2 bases, J lost 6 bases, and 14 bases lay in between. CDR3 sequence (DNA): TGTGCCAGCAGTGAAGGCGCGGGCGGACGCGAGCAGTACTTC. It codes for CASSEGAGGREQYF.

The V call is TRBV27, the J call TRBJ1-5; D is uncertain. Germline V lookup: CDR1 MNHEY, CDR2 SMNVEV (reference sequence). This CDR3 has 17 amino acids. Deletions cut 2 bases from V and 3 bases from J, with 17 bases between. In DNA, the CDR3 is TGTGCCAGCAGTTTAAGGCAGGTTGCTACGATCAATCAGCCCCAGCATTTT. Protein sequence: CASSLRQVATINQPQHF.

The V and J genes are TRBV19 and TRBJ2-7, with 8 bases identical to TRBD2. The V segment lost 5 bases and the J segment 3 bases; nucleotides outside the gene matches: 18. Germline CDR1 LNHDA, CDR2 SQIVND (reference sequence). The CDR3 is made up of 18 amino acids. This CDR3 is CASSAGASGWITNYEQYF. Written as DNA, the CDR3 is TGTGCCAGTAGTGCCGGGGCTAGCGGGTGGATCACCAACTACGAGCAGTACTTC.

The rearrangement uses TRBV9 and TRBJ2-3; the D is unclear. V was cut by 3 bases and J by 0 bases, with 5 bases left in between. Germline V gene sequence: CDR1 SGDLS, CDR2 YYNGEE. The CDR3 contains 13 residues. CDR3 region: CASSDRSTDTQYF. The DNA of the CDR3 is TGTGCCAGCAGCGATAGGAGCACAGATACGCAGTATTTT.

The genes are TRBV18 and TRBJ2-7; 7 positions agree with TRBD1. Germline CDR1 is KGHSH and CDR2 is LQKENI. The CDR3 has 15 residues. V shed 6 bases and J 4 bases; nucleotides not matched to a gene: 12. Written as DNA, the CDR3 is TGTGCCAGCTCCCAGCGGACAGGCCCCCCGTACGAGCAGTACTTC. Its translation: CASSQRTGPPYEQYF. Based on the CDR3 plus reference TRBV18 and TRBJ2-7, the full variable domain is NAGVMQNPRHLVRRRGQEARLRCSPMKGHSHVYWYRQLPEEGLKFMVYLQKENIIDESGMPKERFSAEFPKEGPSILRIQQVVRGDSAAYFCASSQRTGPPYEQYFGPGTRLTVT.

This chain connects TRBV18 to TRBJ2-7; tentatively, D is TRBD1 (5 bases). V was pared by 3 bases and J by 2 bases, with 17 bases between. CDR1 and CDR2 (germline): KGHSH, LQKENI. The CDR3 totals 16 residues. CDR3 in amino acids: CASSPLGHVAAYEQYF. DNA for the CDR3: TGTGCCAGCTCACCCCTCGGACACGTTGCCGCCTACGAGCAGTACTTC.

The V and J genes are TRBV18 and TRBJ1-5; 7 bases align to TRBD1. The germline CDR1 and CDR2 sequences are KGHSH and LQKENI. The CDR3 is made up of 15 amino acids. J was trimmed by 4 bases and V by 3 bases; bases with no gene match: 6. The CDR3 spells CASSPGTAYNQPQHF. DNA for the CDR3: TGTGCCAGCTCACCCGGGACAGCCTATAATCAGCCCCAGCATTTT.

The V and J genes are TRBV4-3 and TRBJ1-2; 9 bases map to TRBD1. Germline trimming cut 1 base from V and 5 bases from J; bases unmatched to any gene: 8. Germline V CDR1 and CDR2: LGHNA, YSLEER. The CDR3 has 16 residues. The DNA for the CDR3 is TGCGCCAGCAGCCAAGCGGGGGACAGGGATTTGTATGGCTACACCTTC. Translating it yields CASSQAGDRDLYGYTF.

V and J are TRBV28 and TRBJ2-7, with TRBD1 matching 12 bases. The CDR3 length is 15 residues. V was clipped by 0 bases and J by 8 bases; unmatched bases: 5. Germline CDR1 is MDHEN and CDR2 is SYDVKM. The CDR3, as DNA: TGTGCCAGCAGTTTATGGGGGACAGGGGGCTTCAAGCAGTACTTC. It codes for CASSLWGTGGFKQYF.

The chain joins TRBV28 to TRBJ2-7; D not certain. Germline V gene data show CDR1 as MDHEN and CDR2 as SYDVKM. V gave up 6 bases and J gave up 3 bases, with 18 bases separating them. CDR3 size: 15 residues. The CDR3 loop reads CASSRAGSAVYEQYF. CDR3 nucleotides: TGTGCCAGCAGCCGGGCCGGGTCTGCGGTCTACGAGCAGTACTTC.

The sample holds one count of this clone. At the DNA level, this CDR3 is encoded by other sequences in the same sample as well. The chain carries TRBV7-2 and TRBJ1-1; a weak D match, TRBD1 (5 bases). The CDR3 covers 14 residues. CDR1 is SGHTA and CDR2 is FQGNSA in the germline V gene. The V gene lost 0 bases and the J gene lost 0 bases, with 5 bases spanning the gap. In DNA, the CDR3 is TGTGCCAGCAGCTTAGCGGGGGTGAACACTGAAGCTTTCTTT. Translation gives CASSLAGVNTEAFF.

This sequence joins TRBV19 and TRBJ1-1, with D possibly matching TRBD1 (5 bases). This CDR3 contains 14 residues. The V end was cut by 6 bases, the J end by 5 bases, with 16 bases between. Per the germline V gene, CDR1 is LNHDA and CDR2 is SQIVND (reference sequence). The CDR3 nucleotides read TGTGCCAGTAGATTCTTAGGGAGGGGAACTGAAGCTTTCTTT. Its protein product is CASRFLGRGTEAFF.